Below, one T cell receptor beta chain is given with its context. What it recognizes is unknown. The CDR3 runs to 15 residues. CDR1 is SGHAT, CDR2 FQNNGV, per germline. V was clipped by 3 bases and J by 1 base, with 12 bases between them. TCRdb redid the calling of the reads with MiXCR, one entry per CDR3 protein. The table lists 200,000 to 250,000 distinct CDR3 sequences, approximately 38% of them singletons, with around 60% in the top ten. This sample is part of a study of T cell repertoires in cytomegalovirus infection. Study results and limitations: CMV-specific TCR beta clonotypes restricted by HLA-C were the ones dominating the ex vivo response.

The chain links TRBV11-2 to TRBJ2-5, with a weak D call TRBD2 (6 bases). The sequencing here drew on CD8+ T cells from cultured PBMCs, taken from culture after CMV antigen stimulation. The receptor was isolated from a human donor in good health (CMV status not recorded). Some clones in this sample may be carry-over from other donors' samples. The DNA of the CDR3 is TGTGCCAGCAGCTTTAGGCGTAGCGGCCAAGAGACCCAGTACTTC. Residues: CASSFRRSGQETQYF.